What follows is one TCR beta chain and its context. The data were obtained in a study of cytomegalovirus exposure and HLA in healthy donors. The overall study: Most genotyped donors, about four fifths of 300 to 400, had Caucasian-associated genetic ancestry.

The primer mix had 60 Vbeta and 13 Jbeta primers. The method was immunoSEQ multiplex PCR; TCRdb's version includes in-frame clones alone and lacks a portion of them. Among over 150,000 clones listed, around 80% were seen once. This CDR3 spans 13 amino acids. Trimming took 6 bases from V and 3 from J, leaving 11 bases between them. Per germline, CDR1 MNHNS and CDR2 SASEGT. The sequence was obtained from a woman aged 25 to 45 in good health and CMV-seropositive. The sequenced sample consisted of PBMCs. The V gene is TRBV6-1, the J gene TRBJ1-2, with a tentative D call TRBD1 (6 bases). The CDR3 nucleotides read TGTGCCAGCAGGAGGACAGCCGACTATGGCTACACCTTC. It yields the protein CASRRTADYGYTF.